This paragraph reports one T cell receptor beta chain. Trimming cost V 2 bases and J 8 bases, with 4 bases left between them. Germline loops: CDR1 SGHAT, CDR2 FQNNGV. The CDR3 has 11 amino acids. The sample originates from a study of blood T cell repertoires in COVID-19. Whole-study context: Donors in the United States, Italy and Spain gave samples during acute or convalescent COVID-19. PBMCs, B-cell-depleted T cells, or T cells provided the cDNA or gDNA that made up the material.

Original data processing: The assay estimated nucleated cells by amplifying reference gene primers. Using immunoSEQ multiplex PCR, the repertoire was profiled, and TCRdb retains in-frame clones only, with some absent. For V, J and clone size, that table is used; D and trimming come from the DNA. The sample comprises more than 25,000 clones, approximately 90% of which are singletons, and roughly 3.1% rests with the top ten. The rearrangement uses TRBV11-2 and TRBJ2-1, with no clear D. The material sequenced was peripheral blood. This sequence was found in a human donor in a cohort sampled during active COVID-19. The CDR3: CASSLLDEQFF. CDR3 bases: TGTGCCAGCAGCTTACTAGATGAGCAGTTCTTC.